This T cell receptor beta chain was identified during a study of T cell responses to AZD1222 COVID-19 vaccine. Clones were sequenced by immunoSEQ multiplex PCR, and TCRdb holds only the in-frame ones, with some missing. The table lists about 83,000 clones, around nine tenths of them singletons, with approximately 4.5% in the top ten. In its sample, this clone was seen once. Germline-derived CDR1 and CDR2 are LGHNA and YSLEER. Losses at the gene ends were 0 bases for V and 5 bases for J; bases not matched to a gene: 4. The CDR3 spans 15 residues. The receptor was derived from an adult in good health. Sequenced material: peripheral blood, taken on day 0 of MenACWY control vaccination. The chain uses TRBV4-3 and TRBJ2-7; 10 bases fit TRBD2. The CDR3 sequence is CASSQDWLAGDEQYF. CDR3 coding DNA: TGCGCCAGCAGCCAAGACTGGCTAGCGGGAGACGAGCAGTACTTC.